A single sample gave rise to the 28 T cell receptor beta chains below, sequenced in a study of shared clonotypes between healthy human individuals. This table comes from immunoSEQ multiplex PCR, and its TCRdb copy is limited to in-frame clones, with some not included. The sample lists 2 million to 2.5 million clones, 85% to 95% seen once, with around 0.35% in the top ten. Sequencing was carried out using naive CD4+ T cells from PBMCs. The subset was: CD45RA+ positively selected. These receptors were collected from a man younger than 35 in good health. Some clones in this sample may be carry-over from other donors' samples.

In its sample, this clone was seen once. The chain recombines TRBV9 with TRBJ2-1; unclear D gene. The CDR3 spans 14 residues. Germline CDR1 and CDR2: SGDLS and YYNGEE. V lost 2 bases and J lost 5, with 11 bases in between. Here the CDR3 DNA reads TGTGCCAGCAGCGTTGCTAGGGCCCACAATGAGCAGTTCTTC. Translated: CASSVARAHNEQFF.

This chain joins TRBV4-3 and TRBJ2-1; 14 nucleotides match TRBD2. The CDR3 is 22 amino acids. With V trimmed by 0 bases and J by 0 bases, 13 bases remained unmatched. Germline CDR1 is LGHNA and CDR2 is YSLEER. CDR3 in DNA: TGCGCCAGCAGCCAAGAAACGGGGGGGGGACTAGCGGGAGCGACCTCCTACAATGAGCAGTTCTTC. Protein sequence: CASSQETGGGLAGATSYNEQFF.

This clone came up a few times. The chain joins TRBV5-1 to TRBJ1-1; D call uncertain. Germline V gene sequence: CDR1 SGHRS, CDR2 YFSETQ. With 0 bases removed from V and 1 base from J, the gap between germline ends came to 13 bases. This CDR3 is 16 amino acids long. CDR3 region: CASSLVWVGRNTEAFF. In DNA, the CDR3 is TGCGCCAGCAGCTTGGTGTGGGTGGGCAGGAACACTGAAGCTTTCTTT.

As to this clone: This specimen includes other DNA sequences encoding the same CDR3. The chain is built from TRBV18 and TRBJ2-2, with 7 positions matching TRBD1. Germline values: CDR1 KGHSH, CDR2 LQKENI. The CDR3 sequence is 16 residues long. The junction had 3 bases not matched to a gene; V was cut back by 1 base and J by 1 base. DNA for the CDR3: TGTGCCAGCTCACCACAGGGGGCCTTGAACACCGGGGAGCTGTTTTTT. Residues: CASSPQGALNTGELFF.

This sequence joins TRBV5-1 and TRBJ2-7, with 10 bases aligning to TRBD2. V trimming: 3 bases; J trimming: 0 bases; junction bases outside the gene matches: 3. Germline V gene sequence: CDR1 SGHRS, CDR2 YFSETQ. CDR3 length: 15 residues. The CDR3 is CASSYGLAASYEQYF. The CDR3, as DNA: TGCGCCAGCAGCTACGGACTAGCGGCCTCCTACGAGCAGTACTTC.

The gene calls are TRBV27 and TRBJ2-7; 12 bases map to TRBD2. Germline lookup yields CDR1 MNHEY and CDR2 SMNVEV (reference sequence). J gave up 3 bases and V 2 bases, and 11 bases lay outside the gene matches. There are 18 residues in the CDR3. The CDR3 region is CASSLRFLAGGPDYEQYF. CDR3 nucleotides: TGTGCCAGCAGTTTAAGATTTCTAGCGGGAGGGCCTGACTACGAGCAGTACTTC.

The V call is TRBV28, the J call TRBJ2-7; 9 nucleotides match TRBD1. The germline gives CDR1 MDHEN, CDR2 SYDVKM. The V and J ends lost 6 bases and 2 bases, in that order; junction bases with no gene match: 5. This CDR3 spans 14 amino acids. CDR3 sequence reads: CASRGTGWAYEQYF. DNA of the CDR3: TGTGCCAGCAGGGGGACAGGGTGGGCCTACGAGCAGTACTTC.

This chain connects TRBV27 to TRBJ2-7; 7 bases are a match to TRBD1. The CDR3 consists of 14 residues. V lost 5 bases, J lost 3 bases, and 7 bases stayed unmatched. Looked up from germline, CDR1 is MNHEY and CDR2 is SMNVEV (reference sequence). The chain's CDR3 is CASSRAGTVYEQYF. The CDR3 DNA sequence: TGTGCCAGCAGTCGCGCCGGGACAGTCTACGAGCAGTACTTC.

The V and J genes are TRBV6-1 and TRBJ2-3; 8 bases are shared with TRBD2. Germline assignment: CDR1 MNHNS and CDR2 SASEGT. CDR3 length: 13 residues. With V trimmed by 1 base and J by 8 bases, 2 bases remained unmatched. The CDR3 coding sequence is TGTGCCAGCAGTGAAGTTCGGGGGGGTACGCAGTATTTT. Amino acids: CASSEVRGGTQYF.

The V and J genes are TRBV25-1 and TRBJ2-1, with D possibly being TRBD1 or TRBD2 (5 bases each). Germline V CDR1 and CDR2: MGHDK, SYGVNS. This CDR3 comprises 13 residues. Trimming took 1 base from V and 11 from J, leaving 12 bases between them. The CDR3 nucleotides are TGTGCCAGCAGTGAATTTTTGGGGACCAAGCAGTTCTTC. Translating it yields CASSEFLGTKQFF.

This clone was found a few times. Other DNA sequences within the sample encode an identical CDR3. This chain links TRBV28 with TRBJ2-1; 7 nucleotides line up with TRBD2. Germline V CDR1 and CDR2: MDHEN, SYDVKM. The V and J ends lost 6 bases and 1 base, in that order; junction bases with no gene match: 6. The CDR3 length is 15 residues. This CDR3 is CASSRSGISYNEQFF. CDR3 sequence (DNA): TGTGCCAGCAGCCGAAGCGGGATATCCTACAATGAGCAGTTCTTC.

Only one count was recorded for this clone. The rearrangement uses TRBV6-6 and TRBJ1-3; possibly TRBD1 for D (5 bases). The CDR3 has 14 amino acids. The V end was cut by 0 bases, the J end by 3 bases, with 6 bases between. CDR1 and CDR2 from the germline V gene are MNHNY and SVGAGI (reference sequence). The CDR3, as DNA: TGTGCCAGCAGTTACTCGGACATTGGAAACACCATATATTTT. Translation: CASSYSDIGNTIYF.

This clone has only one observation. At the DNA level, this CDR3 is encoded by other sequences in the same sample as well. The chain is built from TRBV5-4 and TRBJ2-3; D unresolved. Germline-derived CDR1 and CDR2 are SGHNT and YYREEE (reference sequence). Deletions cut 3 bases from V and 0 bases from J, with 11 bases between. The CDR3 totals 15 residues. CDR3 nucleotide sequence: TGTGCCAGCAGCTCAAGAACGGCTAGCACAGATACGCAGTATTTT. Translating it yields CASSSRTASTDTQYF.

The chain is built from TRBV28 and TRBJ1-4; the D is unclear. Germline CDR1 is MDHEN and CDR2 is SYDVKM. V was pared by 3 bases and J by 4 bases, with 12 bases between. This CDR3 contains 15 residues. The CDR3 DNA sequence: TGTGCCAGCAGTTTGGCCCCGAGCGTTAATGAAAAACTGTTTTTT. Amino acid sequence: CASSLAPSVNEKLFF.

This CDR3 is CASSPENPYGYTF. The DNA of the CDR3 is TGTGCCAGCTCACCCGAGAATCCCTATGGCTACACCTTC. This rearrangement joins TRBV18 to TRBJ1-2; no definite D call. The CDR3 runs 13 residues. The germline CDR1 and CDR2 sequences are KGHSH and LQKENI. V lost 3 bases to trimming and J lost 4 bases, with 9 bases between them.

This sequence joins TRBV21-1 and TRBJ2-7; the DNA was not compared with TRBD1, the D call given in the table. TRBV21-1 is a recognized pseudogene. The CDR3 covers 21 residues. This CDR3 reads CASSNGRETGGEGVSSYEQYF. The CDR3 coding sequence is TGTGCCAGCAGCAACGGTAGGGAGACAGGGGGCGAAGGAGTTAGCTCCTACGAGCAGTACTTC.

The V gene is TRBV11-2, the J gene TRBJ2-7; 9 bases agree with TRBD1. This CDR3 is 14 amino acids long. V trimming: 7 bases; J trimming: 4 bases; junction bases outside the gene matches: 8. Germline V lookup: CDR1 SGHAT, CDR2 FQNNGV. The CDR3 nucleotides read TGTGCCAGCAACCAACAGGGGGCGCCTTACGAGCAGTACTTC. Its protein product is CASNQQGAPYEQYF.

The gene calls are TRBV6-1 and TRBJ2-3; TRBD2 matches 9 bases. The CDR3 has 17 amino acids. J gave up 2 bases and V 2 bases, and 8 bases lay outside the gene matches. Germline lookup yields CDR1 MNHNS and CDR2 SASEGT. CDR3 sequence (DNA): TGTGCCAGCAGTGAATCCCCGACTAGCGGATACACAGATACGCAGTATTTT. It is translated as CASSESPTSGYTDTQYF.

The table lists this clone with a count of one. The V call is TRBV19, the J call TRBJ1-2; D may be TRBD1 (5 bases). Trimming removed 3 bases at V and 5 bases at J, with 19 bases between. Germline V gives CDR1 LNHDA, CDR2 SQIVND (reference sequence). There are 16 residues in the CDR3. The CDR3 sequence: CASSITSGHPAYGYTF. The CDR3 region has the DNA TGTGCCAGTAGTATCACTTCCGGACACCCAGCGTATGGCTACACCTTC. The full variable domain, in which reference TRBV19 and TRBJ1-2 provide the parts outside the CDR3, is DGGITQSPKYLFRKEGQNVTLSCEQNLNHDAMYWYRQDPGQGLRLIYYSQIVNDFQKGDIAEGYSVSREKKESFPLTVTSAQKNPTAFYLCASSITSGHPAYGYTFGSGTRLTVV.

This chain joins TRBV6-5 and TRBJ2-1, with D tentatively TRBD1 or TRBD2 (6 bases each). V was clipped by 5 bases and J by 8 bases, with 16 bases between them. The CDR3 sequence is 14 residues long. In germline, CDR1 is MNHEY, CDR2 SVGAGI. The CDR3 protein is CASSLSRGAYEQFF. CDR3 nucleotide sequence: TGTGCCAGCAGTCTCTCAAGGGGGGCGTATGAGCAGTTCTTC.

CDR3 sequence reads: CSVRDSYTDTQYF. In nucleotides, the CDR3 is TGCAGCGTGCGGGACAGCTACACAGATACGCAGTATTTT. The rearrangement links TRBV29-1 to TRBJ2-3; maybe TRBD1 (7 bases). The CDR3 is 13 residues long. Germline CDR1 reads SQVTM; CDR2 reads ANQGSEA. V was pared by 6 bases and J by 2 bases, with 12 bases between.

The CDR3 loop reads CASSPWVNTGELFF. CDR3 DNA: TGTGCCAGCAGCCCATGGGTAAACACCGGGGAGCTGTTTTTT. V usage is TRBV7-2 and J usage is TRBJ2-2; D remains ambiguous. V shed 5 bases and J shed 2 bases, with 9 bases lying between them. The CDR3 is made up of 14 amino acids. Germline values: CDR1 SGHTA, CDR2 FQGNSA.

In this sample, this clone turned up once. The J gene is TRBJ2-1, the V gene TRBV7-2; 10 nucleotides line up with TRBD2. The CDR3 sequence is 15 residues long. V trimming: 2 bases; J trimming: 4 bases; junction bases outside the gene matches: 2. From germline, CDR1 is SGHTA and CDR2 FQGNSA. For the CDR3, the DNA is TGTGCCAGCAGCTTACTAGCGGGAGAGTACAATGAGCAGTTCTTC. This codes for CASSLLAGEYNEQFF.

This chain uses TRBV7-2 with TRBJ2-7; tentatively, D is TRBD1 or TRBD2 (6 bases each). Trimming cost V 5 bases and J 7 bases, with 9 bases left between them. This CDR3 comprises 11 residues. Germline V gives CDR1 SGHTA, CDR2 FQGNSA. The CDR3 DNA sequence: TGTGCCAGCAGCCAGGGGAGGGAGCAGTACTTC. Its translation is CASSQGREQYF.

This clone was seen once. This rearrangement joins TRBV2 to TRBJ2-1; D is uncertain. Germline V lookup: CDR1 SNHLY, CDR2 FYNNEI. CDR3 length: 10 residues. Trimming removed 6 bases at V and 9 bases at J, with 6 bases between. This chain's CDR3 is CASRTREQFF. CDR3 nucleotide sequence: TGTGCCAGCAGGACTCGTGAGCAGTTCTTC. The full variable domain, completed using reference TRBV2 and TRBJ2-1, is EPEVTQTPSHQVTQMGQEVILRCVPISNHLYFYWYRQILGQKVEFLVSFYNNEISEKSEIFDDQFSVERPDGSNFTLKIRSTKLEDSAMYFCASRTREQFFGPGTRLTVL.

This clone appeared a few times. V and J are TRBV19 and TRBJ1-1; 9 bases are shared with TRBD1. J lost 6 bases, V lost 5 bases, and 7 bases had no gene match. The CDR3 spans 14 residues. Per the germline V gene, CDR1 is LNHDA and CDR2 is SQIVND (reference sequence). As DNA, the CDR3 is TGTGCCAGTAGTCACAGGGGGCAAGGCGCTGAAGCTTTCTTT. The encoded protein is CASSHRGQGAEAFF.

V and J are TRBV7-3 and TRBJ2-5, with 9 positions matching TRBD2. This CDR3 has 17 residues. Trimming took 0 bases from V and 1 from J; bases not matched to a gene: 6. Germline V gene sequence: CDR1 SGHTA, CDR2 FQGTGA. The CDR3 spells CASSLTPGLAPQETQYF. CDR3 nucleotides: TGTGCCAGCAGCTTAACGCCGGGACTAGCCCCCCAAGAGACCCAGTACTTC. Full variable domain (remainder filled in from reference TRBV7-3 and TRBJ2-5): GAGVSQTPSNKVTEKGKYVELRCDPISGHTALYWYRQSLGQGPEFLIYFQGTGAADDSGLPNDRFFAVRPEGSVSTLKIQRTERGDSAVYLCASSLTPGLAPQETQYFGPGTRLLVL.

J is TRBJ1-4 and V is TRBV6-1, with 9 bases that match TRBD1. The germline CDR1 and CDR2 sequences are MNHNS and SASEGT. V was pared by 9 bases and J by 7 bases, with 9 bases of the junction left unmatched. The CDR3 covers 14 residues. The CDR3 protein is CASGKTGGFEKLFF. The CDR3 nucleotides read TGTGCCAGTGGCAAGACAGGGGGGTTTGAAAAACTGTTTTTT.